This TCR beta chain is from a study of T cells in Graves' hyperthyroidism and ophthalmopathy (dated by TCRdb to between 2018 and 2020). Regarding the research as a whole: Peripheral blood samples were taken at the time of initial diagnosis, prior to any treatment. A discovery cohort of about a hundred patients, about 40 with Graves' ophthalmopathy and 55 to 60 with stable Graves' hyperthyroidism, was used to find distinguishing TCR V-J signatures. Whether ophthalmopathy could be predicted prospectively was tested in an independent validation cohort made up of roughly 19 hyperthyroidism patients plus 17 patients who later progressed to ophthalmopathy. The roughly 91 discovery patients were randomly divided into training and test sets at a 7:3 ratio. Thyroid tissue and blood T-cell repertoires from six Graves' hyperthyroidism patients were also compared in the study. Following sampling, methimazole starting at 30 mg daily was given to hyperthyroidism patients, and high-dose intravenous methylprednisolone was given to ophthalmopathy patients. According to the paper, TCR Vbeta CDR3 sequencing was carried out on about 140 peripheral blood samples, which came from around 43 ophthalmopathy, around 74 hyperthyroidism and about 17 progressor patients. Points the paper makes about the study in general: Sample size was not statistically predetermined, and investigators were not blinded to group allocation. Most expanded thyroid clonotypes (frequency above 0.001) were also found in blood, which suggests that blood repertoires may mirror thyroid immune responses. Ophthalmopathy was separated from stable hyperthyroidism by a 13 V-J signature model, with over 85% sensitivity and about 81% specificity obtained in cross-validation and 80%/75% obtained in testing. In validation, progression to ophthalmopathy was predicted by the model with about 70% sensitivity and 72% to 85% specificity, a median of 6.5 months before onset.

Between the V and J ends, shortened by 4 bases and 0 bases respectively, the junction contains 10 bases. CDR1 and CDR2, per the germline V gene (reference sequence), are GTSNPN and SVGIG. The CDR3 has 15 amino acids, counting the end cysteine and phenylalanine. Only the CDR3 DNA stays, 45 bases, in frame from base 1. Graves' hyperthyroidism was defined as stable when no progression to ophthalmopathy occurred over 18 months of follow-up. Hyperthyroidism patients were newly diagnosed, had a disease duration of under 2 months, and were aged 18 to 65 years. Any patient with an uncontrolled infection, another autoimmune disease, pregnancy or lactation was excluded. Diagnoses were based on clinical symptoms, serum thyroxine and TRAb, thyroid ultrasound and orbital computed tomography. PBMCs were separated from about 10 ml of fresh peripheral blood using Ficoll-Paque density gradient centrifugation. Total RNA was extracted using Trizol reagent, and RNA quality was assessed on an Agilent 2100 Bioanalyzer.

Only a few counts were recorded for this clonotype. Its target antigen remains unknown. Base-call qualities are not available, and no considerably larger clone is one nucleotide away. The TCR beta CDR3 regions were amplified from the RNA transcripts. For the first round of RT-PCR on the TCR CDR3, the HTBI primer set was used together with the Qiagen OneStep RT-PCR kit. Libraries were constructed in a second round of multiplex PCR, after which size selection and purification were performed. Libraries were sequenced paired-end with 100 bp reads on an Illumina HiSeq2000. For the original study's pipeline: SOAPnuke was used to process the raw data, with reads discarded if the reads contained adapters or uncalled bases, had a mean Phred below 15, or lacked an exact constant-primer or identifier match. High-quality paired reads were merged with COPE v1.2.5, and unique nucleotide sequences were defined as clonotypes. MiTCR v1.1 was used to align clonotypes to the IMGT TRBV, TRBD and TRBJ reference segments. The analysis was restricted to V-J combinations with a frequency above 0.0001, which together covered 99.2% of the repertoires. A TCS score was defined as the ratio of F50 (clonal expansion) to E x V (chaos), with BLOSUM62-based TCRdist applied between CDR3 peptides within each V-J. Welch's t-statistics and random forest reduced 514 V-J features to 13, which were used in a naive Bayes classifier (R e1071). Using fastp trimming at Q25 and MiXCR clonotype assembly, TCRdb reanalyzed the public sequencing data and kept in-frame beta chains. Records with the same CDR3 protein are collapsed into one entry carrying the most frequent genes and DNA. TCRdb's processing, not the authors', yielded these V and J calls. For this sample the table gives around 450,000 distinct CDR3 sequences, of which 12% to 15% were detected only once. Approximately 5.8% of the sample is held by the ten biggest clonotypes.

The sequence came from a woman between 18 and 29 years old with Graves' hyperthyroidism. Source material: blood. In this chain, TRBV30 is recombined with TRBJ2-6; perhaps TRBD1 is the D gene, with 5 bases matching. CDR3 loop: CAWTWTFSGANVLTF. The base sequence is TGTGCCTGGACATGGACATTCTCTGGGGCCAACGTCCTGACTTTC.